The 24 T cell receptor beta chains in this list originate from one sample, sequenced in a study of blood T cell repertoires in COVID-19. TCRdb keeps only in-frame clones here, not all; method: immunoSEQ multiplex PCR. The table shows about 97,000 clones, with approximately 90% occurring only once. The sample comprised peripheral blood. The receptors come from a human donor in a cohort sampled during active COVID-19.

This chain links TRBV28 with TRBJ2-7; the match to TRBD1 covers 9 bases. There are 15 residues in the CDR3. After removal of 2 bases from V and 4 bases from J, the junction contained 6 bases not matched to a gene. Per germline, CDR1 MDHEN and CDR2 SYDVKM. The DNA of the CDR3 is TGTGCCAGCAGTTTAGTGACAGGGGGATTATACGAGCAGTACTTC. This encodes CASSLVTGGLYEQYF.

The J gene is TRBJ2-5, the V gene TRBV6-2 or TRBV6-3; tentatively, D is TRBD2 (6 bases). The CDR3 has 15 amino acids. Trimming shortened V by 2 bases and J by 5 bases, and 15 bases separated the two germline ends. The germline CDR1 and CDR2 sequences are MNHEY and SVGEGT. CDR3 bases: TGTGCCAGCAGTTACCCCGGGACTGGGCGGGAGACCCAGTACTTC. It translates to CASSYPGTGRETQYF.

V gene TRBV12-1 combines with J gene TRBJ2-6; the table names TRBD1, a call not compared with the DNA. TRBV12-1 is reported as a pseudogene. The CDR3 totals 20 residues. The CDR3 region is CASSWDRGCHHDSGANVLTF. The CDR3 nucleotides read TGTGCCAGCAGCTGGGACAGGGGGTGCCACCATGACTCTGGGGCCAACGTCCTGACTTTC.

V is TRBV28 and J is TRBJ2-5, with TRBD1 matching over 11 bases. The length of the CDR3 is 16 residues. Losses at the gene ends were 4 bases for V and 5 bases for J; bases not matched to a gene: 9. In germline, CDR1 is MDHEN, CDR2 SYDVKM. The chain's CDR3 is CASSSPGQGAGETQYF. The CDR3 DNA reads as TGTGCCAGCAGTTCCCCCGGACAGGGGGCAGGGGAGACCCAGTACTTC.

The V call is TRBV11-2, the J call TRBJ2-5; weak D call: TRBD2 (7 bases). Trimming stripped 5 bases from V and 5 bases from J, with 18 bases between. Germline-derived CDR1 and CDR2 are SGHAT and FQNNGV. The CDR3 is made up of 15 amino acids. The CDR3 bases are TGTGCCAGCAGCCTACAGGCGGGGGCGGTGGAGACCCAGTACTTC. Protein product: CASSLQAGAVETQYF.

The V and J genes are TRBV19 and TRBJ1-3; D may be TRBD1 (6 bases). Trimming stripped 9 bases from V and 2 bases from J, with 11 bases between. Germline values: CDR1 LNHDA, CDR2 SQIVND (reference sequence). The length of the CDR3 is 13 residues. Here the CDR3 DNA reads TGTGCCAGCACTGGACAGACTGGAAACACCATATATTTT. Translation gives CASTGQTGNTIYF.

V gene TRBV19 combines with J gene TRBJ1-5; D may be TRBD1 (6 bases). V was shortened by 1 base and J by 4 bases, with 14 bases between the two germline ends. Germline V CDR1 and CDR2: LNHDA, SQIVND (reference sequence). The CDR3 consists of 16 residues. CDR3 DNA: TGTGCCAGTAGTATAGTAGCGGGGGCTGGAAATCAGCCCCAGCATTTT. Translated: CASSIVAGAGNQPQHF.

CDR3: CASSLVDSTSGHYNEQFF. The CDR3 DNA is TGTGCCAGCAGCTTGGTTGATAGTACTAGCGGGCACTACAATGAGCAGTTCTTC. The chain carries TRBV5-4 and TRBJ2-1, with 9 bases lining up with TRBD2. CDR1 is SGHNT and CDR2 is YYREEE in the germline V gene (reference sequence). This CDR3 comprises 18 residues. The V and J ends lost 0 bases and 3 bases, in that order; junction bases with no gene match: 10.

This rearrangement joins TRBV5-8 to TRBJ1-2, with D perhaps TRBD1 (6 bases). Germline V gene data show CDR1 as SGHTS and CDR2 as YDEGEE. CDR3 length: 15 amino acids. The V end was cut by 3 bases, the J end by 2 bases, with 14 bases between. The CDR3 sequence: CASSWPSGVNYGYTF. CDR3 in DNA: TGTGCCAGCAGCTGGCCATCAGGGGTGAACTATGGCTACACCTTC.

The chain is built from TRBV14 and TRBJ2-1, with 10 bases that match TRBD1. The J segment lost 3 bases and the V segment lost 1 base, leaving 6 bases of the junction unmatched. The CDR3 runs 17 residues. CDR1 and CDR2 from the germline V gene are SGHDN and FVKESK. CDR3 bases: TGTGCCAGCAGCCAAGGACGTGGGACAGGGGTCTACAATGAGCAGTTCTTC. Its translation: CASSQGRGTGVYNEQFF. The variable domain in full, with the rest retrieved from reference TRBV14 and TRBJ2-1, is EAGVTQFPSHSVIEKGQTVTLRCDPISGHDNLYWYRRVMGKEIKFLLHFVKESKQDESGMPNNRFLAERTGGTYSTLKVQPAELEDSGVYFCASSQGRGTGVYNEQFFGPGTRLTVL.

The V and J genes are TRBV7-8 and TRBJ2-3; 7 nucleotides line up with TRBD2. This CDR3 region has 17 residues. Germline values: CDR1 SGHVS, CDR2 FQNEAQ. V dropped 0 bases and J dropped 7; count of bases not matched to a gene: 13. The CDR3 region has the DNA TGTGCCAGCAGCTTAGCCCCGACCGGGACTATCCAGTATACGCAGTATTTT. Translation gives CASSLAPTGTIQYTQYF.

Worth noting for this clone: The sample has other DNA sequences that encode this CDR3 too. The chain joins TRBV5-1 to TRBJ1-1; 7 bases map to TRBD1. The germline V gene has CDR1 SGHRS and CDR2 YFSETQ. V lost 4 bases to trimming and J lost 0 bases; unmatched junction nucleotides: 3. The CDR3 is 14 amino acids. CDR3 DNA sequence: TGCGCCAGCAGCGGGGGACAGATGAACACTGAAGCTTTCTTT. This translates into CASSGGQMNTEAFF.

This chain uses TRBV18 with TRBJ2-7; 10 positions match TRBD2. Germline trimming cut 3 bases from V and 3 bases from J; bases unmatched to any gene: 14. Germline values: CDR1 KGHSH, CDR2 LQKENI. The CDR3 is 18 amino acids. CDR3 nucleotides: TGTGCCAGCTCACCGAAACCGGGACTAGCGACCAGTTTCTACGAGCAGTACTTC. Amino acids: CASSPKPGLATSFYEQYF. The full variable domain, its missing parts supplied by reference TRBV18 and TRBJ2-7, is NAGVMQNPRHLVRRRGQEARLRCSPMKGHSHVYWYRQLPEEGLKFMVYLQKENIIDESGMPKERFSAEFPKEGPSILRIQQVVRGDSAAYFCASSPKPGLATSFYEQYFGPGTRLTVT.

This chain uses TRBV6-5 with TRBJ2-3, with TRBD2 matching 11 bases. Germline V CDR1 and CDR2: MNHEY, SVGAGI. The ends lost 8 bases at V and 2 bases at J; junction bases unmatched: 6. The CDR3 runs 15 residues. The CDR3 DNA is TGTGCCAGCGGAATAGCGGGAGGGTACACAGATACGCAGTATTTT. This codes for CASGIAGGYTDTQYF.

This clone has only one observation. The rearrangement joins TRBV7-9 to TRBJ2-1; maybe TRBD1 (6 bases). Trimming took off 5 bases at V and 3 bases at J, with 14 bases between the two ends. The CDR3 length is 15 residues. Germline V gene lookup returns CDR1 SEHNR and CDR2 FQNEAQ (reference sequence). The CDR3 is CASSQKGVGYNEQFF. In DNA, the CDR3 is TGTGCCAGCAGCCAAAAGGGGGTCGGCTACAATGAGCAGTTCTTC.

V is TRBV3-1 (or the pseudogene TRBV3-2) and J is TRBJ2-5, with TRBD2 identical over 8 bases. The CDR3 spans 14 residues. Germline loops: CDR1 LGHDT, CDR2 YNNKEL (reference sequence). Trimming at V came to 4 bases and at J to 1 base, leaving 2 bases not matched to a gene. CDR3 coding DNA: TGTGCCAGCAGCCTTGGACTAGCCCAAGAGACCCAGTACTTC. Residues: CASSLGLAQETQYF.

A few counts support this clone. The rearrangement joins TRBV2 to TRBJ1-5, with a possible D match to TRBD1 (5 bases). Germline lookup yields CDR1 SNHLY and CDR2 FYNNEI. The V gene lost 8 bases and the J gene lost 2 bases, with 10 bases spanning the gap. The CDR3 has 13 residues. In DNA, the CDR3 is TGTGCCAGCGGGGGGGATGGCAATCAGCCCCAGCATTTT. Protein sequence: CASGGDGNQPQHF.

This rearrangement joins TRBV7-6 to TRBJ2-1, with D unclear. In germline, CDR1 is SGHVS, CDR2 FNYEAQ. V lost 2 bases, J lost 3 bases, and 11 bases lay in between. The CDR3 length is 15 residues. The CDR3 DNA is TGTGCCAGCAGCTTACTTAACTCAAACTACAATGAGCAGTTCTTC. This sequence encodes CASSLLNSNYNEQFF.

The CDR3 DNA reads TGTGCCAGCAGCTCGCTAGTAACCAGTGAGCAGTTCTTC. Encoded protein: CASSSLVTSEQFF. This chain links TRBV7-2 with TRBJ2-1; D uncertain. Germline values: CDR1 SGHTA, CDR2 FQGNSA. The CDR3 has 13 amino acids. Trimming cost V 4 bases and J 9 bases, with 13 bases left between them.

J is TRBJ1-1 and V is TRBV28, with D uncertain. Germline V gene lookup returns CDR1 MDHEN and CDR2 SYDVKM. V dropped 6 bases and J dropped 7 bases, with 12 bases sitting between them. The CDR3 has 12 amino acids. CDR3: CASSTNGGEAFF. The CDR3, as DNA: TGTGCCAGCAGCACGAATGGAGGTGAAGCTTTCTTT.

The V call is TRBV27, the J call TRBJ1-1; D may be TRBD1 (5 bases). The CDR3 extends over 14 amino acids. The germline gives CDR1 MNHEY, CDR2 SMNVEV (reference sequence). V lost 4 bases to trimming and J lost 1 base, with 10 bases between them. The CDR3: CASSYRLGNTEAFF. In DNA form, the CDR3 reads TGTGCCAGCAGTTACAGGTTGGGGAACACTGAAGCTTTCTTT.

A few counts support this clone. The J gene is TRBJ1-2, the V gene TRBV6-4; tentative D call: TRBD1 (5 bases). The ends were cut back, 0 bases at V and 4 bases at J, with 9 bases in the middle. Per germline, CDR1 MRHNA and CDR2 SNTAGT. This CDR3 is built from 14 residues. CDR3 amino acids: CASSDSWQGYGYTF. CDR3 bases: TGTGCCAGCAGTGACTCTTGGCAGGGCTATGGCTACACCTTC.

This chain uses TRBV7-3 with TRBJ1-1; maybe TRBD1 (5 bases). CDR3 length: 13 amino acids. Trimming removed 4 bases from V and 1 base from J, with 7 bases in between. Germline CDR1 SGHTA, CDR2 FQGTGA. The CDR3 spells CASSSQANTEAFF. CDR3 in DNA: TGTGCCAGCAGCTCACAGGCGAACACTGAAGCTTTCTTT.

The chain couples TRBV19 to TRBJ1-5, with D perhaps TRBD1 (6 bases). The germline CDR1 and CDR2 sequences are LNHDA and SQIVND (reference sequence). V was pared by 4 bases and J by 7 bases, with 11 bases between. This CDR3 contains 13 residues. The CDR3 reads CASSNQGIQPQHF. In DNA, the CDR3 is TGTGCCAGTAGTAATCAGGGGATCCAGCCCCAGCATTTT.